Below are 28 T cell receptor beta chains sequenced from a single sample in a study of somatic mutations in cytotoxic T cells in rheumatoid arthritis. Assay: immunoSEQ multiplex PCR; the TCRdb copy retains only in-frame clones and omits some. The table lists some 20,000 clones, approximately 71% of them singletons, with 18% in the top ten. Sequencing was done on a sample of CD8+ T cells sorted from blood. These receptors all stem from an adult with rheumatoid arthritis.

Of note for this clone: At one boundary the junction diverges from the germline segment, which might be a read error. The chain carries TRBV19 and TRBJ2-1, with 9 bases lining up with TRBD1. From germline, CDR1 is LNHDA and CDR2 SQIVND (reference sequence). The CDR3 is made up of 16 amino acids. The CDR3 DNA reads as TGCGCCAGTAGTGTGGACAGGGGAAGCTCCTACAATGAGCAGTTCTTC. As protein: CASSVDRGSSYNEQFF.

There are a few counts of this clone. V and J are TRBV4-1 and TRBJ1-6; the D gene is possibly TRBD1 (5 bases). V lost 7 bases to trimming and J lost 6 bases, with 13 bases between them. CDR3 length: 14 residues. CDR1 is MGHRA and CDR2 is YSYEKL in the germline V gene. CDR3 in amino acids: CASKGTGVNSPLHF. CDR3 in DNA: TGCGCCAGCAAAGGGACGGGGGTTAATTCACCCCTCCACTTT.

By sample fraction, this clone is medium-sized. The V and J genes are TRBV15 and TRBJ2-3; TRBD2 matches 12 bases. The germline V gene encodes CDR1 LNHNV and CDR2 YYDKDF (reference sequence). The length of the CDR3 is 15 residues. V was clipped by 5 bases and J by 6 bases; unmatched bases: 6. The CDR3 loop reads CATSLAGGPGDTQYF. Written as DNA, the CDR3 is TGTGCCACCAGCCTAGCGGGGGGGCCGGGGGATACGCAGTATTTT.

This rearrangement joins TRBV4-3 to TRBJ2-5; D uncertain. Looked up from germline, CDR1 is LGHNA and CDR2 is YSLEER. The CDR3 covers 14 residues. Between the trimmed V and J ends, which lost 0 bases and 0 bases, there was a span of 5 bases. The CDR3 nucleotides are TGCGCCAGCAGCCAAGATGGTAACCAAGAGACCCAGTACTTC. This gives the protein CASSQDGNQETQYF.

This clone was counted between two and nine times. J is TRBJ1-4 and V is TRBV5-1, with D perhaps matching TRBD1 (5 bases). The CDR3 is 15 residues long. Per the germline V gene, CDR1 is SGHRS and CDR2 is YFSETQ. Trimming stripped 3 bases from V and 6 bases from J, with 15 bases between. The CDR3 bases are TGCGCCAGCAGCTCGTTCGGGGGTTGGGATGAAAAACTGTTTTTT. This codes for CASSSFGGWDEKLFF.

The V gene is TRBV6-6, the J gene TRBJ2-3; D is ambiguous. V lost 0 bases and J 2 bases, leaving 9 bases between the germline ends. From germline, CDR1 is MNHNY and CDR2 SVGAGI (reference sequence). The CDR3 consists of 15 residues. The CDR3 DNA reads TGTGCCAGCAGTTACTCGAACGGCGCCACAGATACGCAGTATTTT. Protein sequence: CASSYSNGATDTQYF.

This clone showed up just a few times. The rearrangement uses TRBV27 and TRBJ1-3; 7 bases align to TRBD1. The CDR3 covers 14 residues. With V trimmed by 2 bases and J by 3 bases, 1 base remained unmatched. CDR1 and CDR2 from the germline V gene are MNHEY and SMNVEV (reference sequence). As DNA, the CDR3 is TGTGCCAGCAGTTTAACAGGGGTTGGAAACACCATATATTTT. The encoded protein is CASSLTGVGNTIYF.

CDR3 in DNA: TGTGCCAGCAGTACAGGGGACTTCTATAATTCACCCCTCCACTTT. Amino acid sequence: CASSTGDFYNSPLHF. V gene TRBV6-5 combines with J gene TRBJ1-6; 7 nucleotides agree with TRBD1. CDR3 length: 15 residues. Germline CDR1 is MNHEY and CDR2 is SVGAGI. The junction had 4 bases not matched to a gene; V was cut back by 5 bases and J by 3 bases.

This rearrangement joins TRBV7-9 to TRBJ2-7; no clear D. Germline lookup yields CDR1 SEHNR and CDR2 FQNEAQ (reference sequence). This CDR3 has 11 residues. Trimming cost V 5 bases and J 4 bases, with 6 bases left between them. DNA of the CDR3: TGTGCCAGCAGCACCAAGTACGAGCAGTACTTC. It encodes CASSTKYEQYF.

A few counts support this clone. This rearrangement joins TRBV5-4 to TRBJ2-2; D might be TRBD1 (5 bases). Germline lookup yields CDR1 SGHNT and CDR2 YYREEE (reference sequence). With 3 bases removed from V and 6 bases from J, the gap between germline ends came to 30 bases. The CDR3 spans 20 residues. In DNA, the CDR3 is TGTGCCAGCAGCTCCGCGGACACGGTTATCCTCAACAACTACGCCGGGGAGCTGTTTTTT. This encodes CASSSADTVILNNYAGELFF.

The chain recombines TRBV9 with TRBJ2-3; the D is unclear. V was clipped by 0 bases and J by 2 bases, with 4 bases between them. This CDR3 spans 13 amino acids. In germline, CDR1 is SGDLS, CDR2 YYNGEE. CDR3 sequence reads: CASSVDFTDTQYF. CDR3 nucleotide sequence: TGTGCCAGCAGCGTAGACTTCACAGATACGCAGTATTTT.

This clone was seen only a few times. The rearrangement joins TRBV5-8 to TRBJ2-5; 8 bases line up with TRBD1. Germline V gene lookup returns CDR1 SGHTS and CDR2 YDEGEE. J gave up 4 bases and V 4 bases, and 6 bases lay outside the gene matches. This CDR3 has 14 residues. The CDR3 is CASSPWTGLETQYF. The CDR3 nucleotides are TGTGCCAGCAGCCCCTGGACAGGGTTAGAGACCCAGTACTTC.

CDR3 bases: TGTGCCAGCACTCACGCAGGGGGCTTAATGGAGACCCAGTACTTC. Protein: CASTHAGGLMETQYF. V and J are TRBV7-2 and TRBJ2-5; 8 bases are a match to TRBD1. With V trimmed by 7 bases and J by 5 bases, 12 bases remained unmatched. From germline, CDR1 is SGHTA and CDR2 FQGNSA. The CDR3 is made up of 15 amino acids.

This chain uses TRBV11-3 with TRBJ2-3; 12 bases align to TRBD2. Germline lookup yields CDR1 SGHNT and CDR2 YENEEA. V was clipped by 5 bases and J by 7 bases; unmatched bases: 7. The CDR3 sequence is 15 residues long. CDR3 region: CASSPLAGGLNTQYF. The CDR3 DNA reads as TGTGCCAGCAGCCCCCTAGCGGGGGGGCTGAATACGCAGTATTTT.

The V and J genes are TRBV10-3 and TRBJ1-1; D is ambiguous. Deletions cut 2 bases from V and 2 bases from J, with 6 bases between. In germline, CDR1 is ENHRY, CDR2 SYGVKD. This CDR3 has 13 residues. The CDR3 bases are TGTGCCATCAGTGAGACGATCAACACTGAAGCTTTCTTT. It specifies CAISETINTEAFF.

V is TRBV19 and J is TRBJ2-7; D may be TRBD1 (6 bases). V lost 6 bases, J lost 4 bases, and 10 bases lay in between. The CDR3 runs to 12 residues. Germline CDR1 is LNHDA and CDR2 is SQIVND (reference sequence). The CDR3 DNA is TGTGCCAGTAGCCCGGACAGATACGAGCAGTACTTC. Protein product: CASSPDRYEQYF.

The CDR3 sequence: CASSIGYGRDFLGNTEAFF. CDR3 bases: TGTGCCAGTAGTATAGGGTACGGACGGGACTTTCTAGGGAACACTGAAGCTTTCTTT. The chain is built from TRBV19 and TRBJ1-1, with a weak D call TRBD1 (5 bases). This CDR3 region has 19 residues. Trimming removed 1 base from V and 1 base from J, with 22 bases in between. Looked up from germline, CDR1 is LNHDA and CDR2 is SQIVND (reference sequence).

This chain's CDR3 is CASKEQSYQTNEKLFF. In nucleotides, the CDR3 is TGTGCCAGCAAGGAGCAGAGTTATCAAACTAATGAAAAACTGTTTTTT. V usage is TRBV2 and J usage is TRBJ1-4; D not certain. The CDR3 runs to 16 residues. The V end lost 7 bases, the J end lost 1 base, and 16 bases lay between the germline ends. The germline V gene has CDR1 SNHLY and CDR2 FYNNEI.

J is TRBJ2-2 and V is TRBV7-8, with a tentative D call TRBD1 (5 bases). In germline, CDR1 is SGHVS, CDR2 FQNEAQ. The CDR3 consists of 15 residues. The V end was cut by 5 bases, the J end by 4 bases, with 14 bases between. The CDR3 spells CASSRQTASTGELFF. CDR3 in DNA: TGTGCCAGCAGCCGACAGACCGCGAGCACCGGGGAGCTGTTTTTT.

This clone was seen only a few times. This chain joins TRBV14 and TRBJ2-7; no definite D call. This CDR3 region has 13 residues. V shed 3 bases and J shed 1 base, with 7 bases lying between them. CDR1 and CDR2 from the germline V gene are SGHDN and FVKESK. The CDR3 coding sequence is TGTGCCAGCAGCCAGACGGTTTCCTACGAGCAGTACTTC. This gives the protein CASSQTVSYEQYF.

The CDR3 sequence is CASSPPGLSKETQYF. CDR3 bases: TGTGCCAGCAGCCCTCCGGGACTATCAAAGGAGACCCAGTACTTC. The rearrangement uses TRBV7-9 and TRBJ2-5; 7 bases are a match to TRBD2. The CDR3 extends over 15 amino acids. The V and J ends lost 5 bases and 5 bases, in that order; junction bases with no gene match: 11. Germline CDR1 SEHNR, CDR2 FQNEAQ (reference sequence).

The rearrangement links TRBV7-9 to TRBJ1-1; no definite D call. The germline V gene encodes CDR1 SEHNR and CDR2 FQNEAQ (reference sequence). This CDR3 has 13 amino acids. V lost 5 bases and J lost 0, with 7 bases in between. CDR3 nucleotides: TGTGCCAGCAGCGACCCGATGAACACTGAAGCTTTCTTT. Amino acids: CASSDPMNTEAFF.

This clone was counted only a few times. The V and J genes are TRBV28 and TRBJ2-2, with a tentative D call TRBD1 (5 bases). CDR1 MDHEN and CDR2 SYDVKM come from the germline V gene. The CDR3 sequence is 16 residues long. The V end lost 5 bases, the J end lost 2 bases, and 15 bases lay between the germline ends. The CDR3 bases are TGTGCCAGCAGTCGATACAGGTCCACCAACACCGGGGAGCTGTTTTTT. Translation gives CASSRYRSTNTGELFF.

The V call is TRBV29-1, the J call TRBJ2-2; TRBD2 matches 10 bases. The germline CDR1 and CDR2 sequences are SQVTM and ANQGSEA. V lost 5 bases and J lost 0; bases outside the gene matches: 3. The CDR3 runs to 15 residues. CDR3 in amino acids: CSVYLAGANTGELFF. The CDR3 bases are TGCAGCGTTTATCTAGCGGGGGCGAACACCGGGGAGCTGTTTTTT.

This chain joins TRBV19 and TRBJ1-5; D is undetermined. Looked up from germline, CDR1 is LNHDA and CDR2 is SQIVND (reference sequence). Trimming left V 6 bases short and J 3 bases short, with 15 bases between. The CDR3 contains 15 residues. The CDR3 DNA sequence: TGTGCCAGTAGCCCAGTTTCGGGGAACAATCAGCCCCAGCATTTT. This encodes CASSPVSGNNQPQHF.

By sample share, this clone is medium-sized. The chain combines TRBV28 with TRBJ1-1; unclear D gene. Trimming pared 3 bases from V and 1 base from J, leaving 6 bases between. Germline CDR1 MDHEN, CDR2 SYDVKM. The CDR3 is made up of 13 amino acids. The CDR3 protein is CASSLIENTEAFF. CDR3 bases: TGTGCCAGCAGTTTGATAGAGAACACTGAAGCTTTCTTT.

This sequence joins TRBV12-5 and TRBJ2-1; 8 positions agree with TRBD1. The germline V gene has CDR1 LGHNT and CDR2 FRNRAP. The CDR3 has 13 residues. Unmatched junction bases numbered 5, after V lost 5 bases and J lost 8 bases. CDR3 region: CASGGQGADEQFF. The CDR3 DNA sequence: TGTGCTAGTGGTGGGCAGGGGGCCGATGAGCAGTTCTTC.

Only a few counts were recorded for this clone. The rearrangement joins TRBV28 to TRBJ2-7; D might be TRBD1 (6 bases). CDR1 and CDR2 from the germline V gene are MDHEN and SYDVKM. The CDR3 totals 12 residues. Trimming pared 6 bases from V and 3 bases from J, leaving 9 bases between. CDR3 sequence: CASREQGYEQYF. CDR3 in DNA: TGTGCCAGCAGGGAACAGGGCTACGAGCAGTACTTC.